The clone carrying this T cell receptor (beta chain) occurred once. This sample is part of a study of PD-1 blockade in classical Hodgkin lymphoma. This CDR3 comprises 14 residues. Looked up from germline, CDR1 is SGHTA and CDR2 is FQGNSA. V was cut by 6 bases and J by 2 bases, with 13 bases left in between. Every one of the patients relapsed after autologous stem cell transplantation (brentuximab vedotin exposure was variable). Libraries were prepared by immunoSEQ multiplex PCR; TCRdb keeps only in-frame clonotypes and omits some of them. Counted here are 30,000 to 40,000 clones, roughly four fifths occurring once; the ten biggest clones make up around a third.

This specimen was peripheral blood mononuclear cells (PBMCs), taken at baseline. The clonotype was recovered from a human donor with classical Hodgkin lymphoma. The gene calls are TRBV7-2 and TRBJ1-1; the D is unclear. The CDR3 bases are TGTGCCAGCAGAAATGGGCCGGCCAACACTGAAGCTTTCTTT. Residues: CASRNGPANTEAFF.